These 7 T cell receptor beta chains share one sample of origin, sequenced in a study of blood T cells in healthy people across ages. The second PCR ran 7 to 11 cycles with a sample-barcoded 5' primer and J-beta primers. TCRdb redid the calling of the 5' RACE reads with MiXCR, one entry per CDR3 protein. Counted here are around 800,000 distinct CDR3 sequences, about 42% occurring once; the ten biggest clones make up approximately 18%. Sequenced input: blood. The receptors shown here come from an elderly man in good health.

This clonotype has ten or more counts. The chain links TRBV27 to TRBJ2-2, with unresolved D. Germline CDR1 MNHEY, CDR2 SMNVEV (reference sequence). The CDR3 spans 13 residues. With 6 bases removed from V and 7 bases from J, the gap between germline ends came to 12 bases. This CDR3 reads CASRPHRGGELFF. Here the CDR3 DNA reads TGTGCCAGCAGGCCCCACAGAGGCGGGGAGCTGTTTTTT.

In its sample, this clonotype was seen many times. This chain uses TRBV14 with TRBJ1-2; TRBD1 matches 8 bases. This CDR3 contains 16 residues. With V trimmed by 4 bases and J by 3 bases, 10 bases remained unmatched. CDR1 is SGHDN, CDR2 FVKESK, per germline. CDR3 nucleotides: TGTGCCAGCAGCCGTAAGGGTCCAGGGGGCGACTATGGCTACACCTTC. Translation gives CASSRKGPGGDYGYTF.

This clonotype was seen many times. The V and J genes are TRBV20-1 and TRBJ2-1, with D perhaps TRBD2 (6 bases). The V and J ends lost 7 bases and 8 bases respectively, with 15 bases between them. CDR1 is DFQATT, CDR2 SNEGSKA, per germline (reference sequence). The CDR3 length is 12 residues. The CDR3 bases are TGCAGTGTAGGAGGGAATATAGATGAGCAGTTCTTC. Amino acids: CSVGGNIDEQFF.

The chain is built from TRBV30 and TRBJ1-2; 7 bases are shared with TRBD1. This CDR3 has 14 amino acids. Trimming at V came to 1 base and at J to 4 bases, leaving 6 bases not matched to a gene. From germline, CDR1 is GTSNPN and CDR2 SVGIG (reference sequence). CDR3 in amino acids: CAWSDPGGGYGYTF. The CDR3 DNA sequence: TGTGCCTGGAGTGATCCAGGGGGGGGCTATGGCTACACCTTC.

The rearrangement links TRBV6-6 to TRBJ2-1; D possibly uses TRBD1 or TRBD2 (5 bases each). From germline, CDR1 is MNHNY and CDR2 SVGAGI (reference sequence). Trimming shortened V by 8 bases and J by 6 bases, and 14 bases separated the two germline ends. The CDR3 consists of 13 residues. For the CDR3, the DNA is TGTGCCAGCCTACGGGACCCCCGCAATGAGCAGTTCTTC. Protein: CASLRDPRNEQFF.

The chain couples TRBV20-1 to TRBJ2-5; D uncertain. From germline, CDR1 is DFQATT and CDR2 SNEGSKA (reference sequence). The V end lost 1 base, the J end lost 5 bases, and 11 bases lay between the germline ends. This CDR3 contains 13 residues. In DNA, the CDR3 is TGCAGTGCTAGAGGTCGTGACACGGAGACCCAGTACTTC. It yields the protein CSARGRDTETQYF.

The chain employs TRBV6-5 and TRBJ1-5; 8 nucleotides match TRBD1. This CDR3 has 15 amino acids. Germline-derived CDR1 and CDR2 are MNHEY and SVGAGI. V gave up 6 bases and J gave up 3 bases; unmatched junction bases: 7. For the CDR3, the DNA is TGTGCCAGCAGGACGACAGGGGTCTCCAATCAGCCCCAGCATTTT. It yields the protein CASRTTGVSNQPQHF.